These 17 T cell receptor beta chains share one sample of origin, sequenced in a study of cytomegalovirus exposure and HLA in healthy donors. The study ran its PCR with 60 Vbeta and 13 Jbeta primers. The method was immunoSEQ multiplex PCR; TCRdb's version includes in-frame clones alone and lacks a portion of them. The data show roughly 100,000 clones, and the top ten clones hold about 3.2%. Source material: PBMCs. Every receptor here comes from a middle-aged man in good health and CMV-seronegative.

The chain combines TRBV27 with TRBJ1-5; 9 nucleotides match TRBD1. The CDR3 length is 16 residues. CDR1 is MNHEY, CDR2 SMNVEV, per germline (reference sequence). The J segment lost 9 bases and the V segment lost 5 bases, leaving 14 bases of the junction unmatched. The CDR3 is CASSPLLTGGRGPQHF. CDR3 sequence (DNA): TGTGCCAGCAGTCCGCTCCTAACAGGGGGCCGAGGGCCCCAGCATTTT.

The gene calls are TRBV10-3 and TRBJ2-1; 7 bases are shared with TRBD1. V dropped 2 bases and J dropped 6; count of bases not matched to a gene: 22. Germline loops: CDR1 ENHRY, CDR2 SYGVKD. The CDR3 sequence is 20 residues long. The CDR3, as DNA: TGTGCCATCAGTGAGCCCGAGACAGGGAAAACTATAAGCGTGGTCAATGAGCAGTTCTTC. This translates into CAISEPETGKTISVVNEQFF.

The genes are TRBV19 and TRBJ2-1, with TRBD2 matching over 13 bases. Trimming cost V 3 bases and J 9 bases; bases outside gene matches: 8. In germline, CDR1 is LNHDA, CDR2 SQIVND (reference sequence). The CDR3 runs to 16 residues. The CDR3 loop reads CASSMWRTSGSGEQFF. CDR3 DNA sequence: TGTGCCAGTAGTATGTGGAGGACTAGCGGGAGTGGTGAGCAGTTCTTC.

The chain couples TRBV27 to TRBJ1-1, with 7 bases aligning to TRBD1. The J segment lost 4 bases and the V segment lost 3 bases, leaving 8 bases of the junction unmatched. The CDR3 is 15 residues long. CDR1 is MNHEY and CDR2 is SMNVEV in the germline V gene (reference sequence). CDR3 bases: TGTGCCAGCAGTTTTACCCGGGACAGCAGCACTGAAGCTTTCTTT. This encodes CASSFTRDSSTEAFF.

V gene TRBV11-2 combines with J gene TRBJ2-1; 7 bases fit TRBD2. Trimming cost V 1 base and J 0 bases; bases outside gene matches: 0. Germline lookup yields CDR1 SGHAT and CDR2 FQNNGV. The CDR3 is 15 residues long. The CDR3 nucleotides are TGTGCCAGCAGCTTAGGCGGGAGCTCCTACAATGAGCAGTTCTTC. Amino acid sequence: CASSLGGSSYNEQFF.

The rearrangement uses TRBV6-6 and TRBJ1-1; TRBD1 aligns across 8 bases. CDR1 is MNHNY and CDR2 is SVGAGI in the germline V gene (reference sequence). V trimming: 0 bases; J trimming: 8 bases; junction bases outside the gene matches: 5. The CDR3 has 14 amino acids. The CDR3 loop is CASSYSDRAYEAFF. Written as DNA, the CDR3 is TGTGCCAGCAGTTACTCGGACAGGGCGTACGAAGCTTTCTTT.

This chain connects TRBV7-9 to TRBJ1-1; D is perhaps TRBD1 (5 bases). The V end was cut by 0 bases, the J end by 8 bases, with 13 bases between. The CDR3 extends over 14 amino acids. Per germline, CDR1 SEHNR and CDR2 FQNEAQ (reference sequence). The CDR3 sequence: CASSLASREGEAFF. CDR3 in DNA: TGTGCCAGCAGCTTAGCTTCGCGGGAGGGGGAAGCTTTCTTT.

In DNA form, the CDR3 reads TGTGCCAGCAGTTCCCCGGGACAGGGGCGGTACAATGAGCAGTTCTTC. This codes for CASSSPGQGRYNEQFF. V is TRBV27 and J is TRBJ2-1, with 10 bases matching TRBD1. The CDR3 runs to 16 residues. Germline lookup yields CDR1 MNHEY and CDR2 SMNVEV (reference sequence). V lost 4 bases, J lost 4 bases, and 7 bases stayed unmatched.

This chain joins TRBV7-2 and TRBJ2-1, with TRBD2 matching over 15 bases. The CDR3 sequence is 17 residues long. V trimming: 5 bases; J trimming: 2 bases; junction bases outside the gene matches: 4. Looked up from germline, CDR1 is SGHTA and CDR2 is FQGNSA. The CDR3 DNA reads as TGTGCCAGCAGCCCGAGGACTAGCGGGAGGGCCTACAATGAGCAGTTCTTC. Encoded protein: CASSPRTSGRAYNEQFF.

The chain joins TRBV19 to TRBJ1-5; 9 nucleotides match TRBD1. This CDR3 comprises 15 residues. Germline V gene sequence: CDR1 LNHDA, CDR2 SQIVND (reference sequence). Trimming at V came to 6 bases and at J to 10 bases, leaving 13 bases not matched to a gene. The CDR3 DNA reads TGTGCCAGTAGGGGACAGGGACGAGACCGGCTTCCCCAGCATTTT. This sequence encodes CASRGQGRDRLPQHF.

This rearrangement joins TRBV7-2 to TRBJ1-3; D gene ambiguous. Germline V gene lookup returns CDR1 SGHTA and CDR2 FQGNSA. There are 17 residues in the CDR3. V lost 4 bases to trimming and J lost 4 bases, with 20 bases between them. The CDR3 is CASSSILTLAAGNTIYF. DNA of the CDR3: TGTGCCAGCAGCTCCATCCTGACCTTAGCAGCCGGAAACACCATATATTTT.

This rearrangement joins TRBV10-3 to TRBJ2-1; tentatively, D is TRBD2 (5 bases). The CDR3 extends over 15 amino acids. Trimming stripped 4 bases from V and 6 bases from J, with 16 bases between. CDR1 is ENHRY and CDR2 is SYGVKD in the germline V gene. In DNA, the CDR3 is TGTGCCATCAGTGGCCGGGATTTCTCGGGCAATGAGCAGTTCTTC. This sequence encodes CAISGRDFSGNEQFF.

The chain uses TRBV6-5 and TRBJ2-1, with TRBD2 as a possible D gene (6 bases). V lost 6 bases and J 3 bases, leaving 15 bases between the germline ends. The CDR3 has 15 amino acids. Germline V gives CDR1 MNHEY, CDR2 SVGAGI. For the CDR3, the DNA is TGTGCCAGCAGAAAGGGACTGACAATCTACAATGAGCAGTTCTTC. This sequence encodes CASRKGLTIYNEQFF.

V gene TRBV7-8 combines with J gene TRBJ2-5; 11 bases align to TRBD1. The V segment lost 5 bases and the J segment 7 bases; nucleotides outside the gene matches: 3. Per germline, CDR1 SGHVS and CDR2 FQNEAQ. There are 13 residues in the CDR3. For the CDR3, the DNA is TGTGCCAGCAGCACGGGACAGGGGGGGACCCAGTACTTC. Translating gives CASSTGQGGTQYF.

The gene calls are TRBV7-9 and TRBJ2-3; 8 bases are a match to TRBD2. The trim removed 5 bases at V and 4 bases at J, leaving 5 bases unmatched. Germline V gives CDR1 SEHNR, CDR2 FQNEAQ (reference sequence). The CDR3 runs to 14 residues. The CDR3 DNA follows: TGTGCCAGCAGCCCCCGGACTAGCTCAGATACGCAGTATTTT. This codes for CASSPRTSSDTQYF.

The chain's CDR3 is CASRNRQGNEQFF. The CDR3 DNA is TGTGCCAGCCGAAACAGACAGGGGAATGAGCAGTTCTTC. The chain links TRBV6-6 to TRBJ2-1; TRBD1 matches at 8 bases. The V and J ends lost 8 bases and 7 bases, in that order; junction bases with no gene match: 7. CDR3 length: 13 residues. CDR1 is MNHNY and CDR2 is SVGAGI in the germline V gene (reference sequence).

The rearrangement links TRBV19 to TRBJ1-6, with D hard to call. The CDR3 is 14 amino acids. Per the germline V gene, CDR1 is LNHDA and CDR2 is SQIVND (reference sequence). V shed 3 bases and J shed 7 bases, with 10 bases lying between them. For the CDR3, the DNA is TGTGCCAGTAGTATCGGGTCTTGGAATTCACCCCTCCACTTT. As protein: CASSIGSWNSPLHF.